This entry lists 29 T cell receptor beta chains sequenced from one sample in a study of blood T cell repertoires in COVID-19. The data were produced by immunoSEQ multiplex PCR, yet TCRdb's version contains in-frame clones alone and is incomplete. The table has 200,000 to 250,000 clones, 86% seen once. The material sequenced was peripheral blood. Receptors were obtained from a woman aged 45-65 years with COVID-19, enrolled during active disease.

The chain uses TRBV4-3 and TRBJ1-2; the D gene is possibly TRBD1 (5 bases). The CDR3 loop spans 15 amino acids. V gave up 1 base and J gave up 4 bases, with 13 bases separating them. From germline, CDR1 is LGHNA and CDR2 YSLEER. CDR3 sequence reads: CASSQASWGSYGYTF. In DNA, the CDR3 is TGCGCCAGCAGCCAAGCATCTTGGGGCTCCTATGGCTACACCTTC.

The chain carries TRBV7-6 and TRBJ2-2; D is possibly TRBD1 (6 bases). The germline V gene has CDR1 SGHVS and CDR2 FNYEAQ. The CDR3 extends over 14 amino acids. Trimming took off 7 bases at V and 1 base at J, with 10 bases between the two ends. The CDR3 nucleotides read TGTGCCAGCACCGGGACACTGAACACCGGGGAGCTGTTTTTT. This codes for CASTGTLNTGELFF.

J is TRBJ1-4 and V is TRBV6-4, with D maybe TRBD1 (6 bases). The CDR3 loop spans 15 amino acids. CDR1 and CDR2 (germline): MRHNA, SNTAGT. V was cut by 2 bases and J by 7 bases, with 14 bases left in between. The CDR3 DNA follows: TGTGCCAGCAGTGACGGTATGGGACAACGTGAAAAACTGTTTTTT. This sequence encodes CASSDGMGQREKLFF.

The chain couples TRBV5-1 to TRBJ2-2; no clear D. The CDR3 runs 15 residues. The germline CDR1 and CDR2 sequences are SGHRS and YFSETQ. Trimming cost V 2 bases and J 0 bases, with 8 bases left between them. DNA for the CDR3: TGCGCCAGCAGCTTCAACAGAGCGAACACCGGGGAGCTGTTTTTT. This sequence encodes CASSFNRANTGELFF.

This clone has more than one count but fewer than ten. The chain has TRBV2 and TRBJ1-1; tentatively, D is TRBD1 (5 bases). Trimming took 6 bases from V and 2 from J, leaving 7 bases between them. Germline CDR1 SNHLY, CDR2 FYNNEI. The CDR3 covers 12 residues. The CDR3: CASRDSNTEAFF. The DNA for the CDR3 is TGTGCCAGCAGAGACAGTAACACTGAAGCTTTCTTT.

The V call is TRBV11-3, the J call TRBJ2-3; 15 bases map to TRBD2. CDR1 and CDR2 (germline): SGHNT, YENEEA. CDR3 size: 19 residues. V was clipped by 5 bases and J by 0 bases; unmatched bases: 9. The CDR3 sequence is CASSPGGTSGGTSTDTQYF. CDR3 nucleotide sequence: TGTGCCAGCAGCCCCGGGGGGACTAGCGGGGGGACTAGCACAGATACGCAGTATTTT.

V gene TRBV6-4 combines with J gene TRBJ1-2; the match to TRBD1 covers 9 bases. With 4 bases clipped from V and 2 bases from J, the junction kept 5 bases outside the gene matches. Germline loops: CDR1 MRHNA, CDR2 SNTAGT. This CDR3 is built from 15 residues. The CDR3 loop reads CASSAGTGLNYGYTF. The CDR3 DNA sequence: TGTGCCAGCAGTGCTGGGACAGGGTTAAACTATGGCTACACCTTC.

The chain employs TRBV30 and TRBJ1-1; a possible D gene is TRBD1 (5 bases). The CDR3 covers 11 residues. The germline gives CDR1 GTSNPN, CDR2 SVGIG (reference sequence). The germline V and J ends were trimmed by 7 bases and 4 bases, with 10 bases remaining between them. DNA for the CDR3: TGTGCCTTGCGGGGGGGCACTGAAGCTTTCTTT. It encodes CALRGGTEAFF.

The chain uses TRBV30 and TRBJ2-3; TRBD1 aligns across 8 bases. Germline V gene sequence: CDR1 GTSNPN, CDR2 SVGIG (reference sequence). After removal of 5 bases from V and 2 bases from J, the junction contained 6 bases not matched to a gene. CDR3 length: 14 amino acids. CDR3 region: CAWDRGLLTDTQYF. The CDR3, as DNA: TGTGCCTGGGACAGGGGACTCCTCACAGATACGCAGTATTTT.

CDR3 loop: CATSRLDSIPTNEKLFF. DNA for the CDR3: TGTGCCACCAGCAGACTGGACAGCATACCAACTAATGAAAAACTGTTTTTT. The rearrangement uses TRBV15 and TRBJ1-4; TRBD1 is a possible D gene (6 bases). Germline V gene sequence: CDR1 LNHNV, CDR2 YYDKDF (reference sequence). CDR3 length: 17 amino acids. Deletions cut 2 bases from V and 0 bases from J, with 13 bases between. Based on the CDR3 plus reference TRBV15 and TRBJ1-4, the full variable domain is DAMVIQNPRYQVTQFGKPVTLSCSQTLNHNVMYWYQQKSSQAPKLLFHYYDKDFNNEADTPDNFQSRRPNTSFCFLDIRSPGLGDTAMYLCATSRLDSIPTNEKLFFGSGTQLSVL.

The chain uses TRBV29-1 and TRBJ2-3, with D tentatively TRBD2 (5 bases). This CDR3 comprises 11 residues. V was shortened by 7 bases and J by 7 bases, with 12 bases between the two germline ends. Germline V lookup: CDR1 SQVTM, CDR2 ANQGSEA. CDR3 region: CSGEREHTQYF. CDR3 DNA sequence: TGCAGCGGGGAGAGGGAACATACGCAGTATTTT.

CDR3 region: CASNQGWDTEAFF. The CDR3 DNA sequence: TGTGCCAGTAATCAGGGTTGGGACACTGAAGCTTTCTTT. The chain links TRBV19 to TRBJ1-1; weak D call: TRBD1 (5 bases). This CDR3 is 13 amino acids long. Germline lookup yields CDR1 LNHDA and CDR2 SQIVND (reference sequence). V lost 7 bases and J lost 3, with 12 bases in between.

This chain joins TRBV7-2 and TRBJ1-4; the D gene is possibly TRBD1 (5 bases). The ends were cut back, 5 bases at V and 4 bases at J, with 11 bases in the middle. This CDR3 has 14 amino acids. CDR1 SGHTA and CDR2 FQGNSA come from the germline V gene. The CDR3 bases are TGTGCCAGCAGCCGGGGACTGTTTAATGAAAAACTGTTTTTT. Translation: CASSRGLFNEKLFF. The variable domain in full, completed from reference TRBV7-2 and TRBJ1-4, reads GAGVSQSPSNKVTEKGKDVELRCDPISGHTALYWYRQSLGQGLEFLIYFQGNSAPDKSGLPSDRFSAERTGGSVSTLTIQRTQQEDSAVYLCASSRGLFNEKLFFGSGTQLSVL.

CDR3 amino acids: CASSLRGGPAYEQYF. For the CDR3, the DNA is TGTGCCAGCAGCCTCCGGGGAGGGCCCGCCTACGAGCAGTACTTC. This chain connects TRBV7-2 to TRBJ2-7; 7 bases align to TRBD2. The CDR3 is 15 amino acids. Trimming cost V 5 bases and J 2 bases; bases outside gene matches: 9. Germline V gives CDR1 SGHTA, CDR2 FQGNSA.

The chain is built from TRBV7-7 and TRBJ2-3, with D perhaps TRBD1 (5 bases). Trimming removed 4 bases at V and 1 base at J, with 12 bases between. The CDR3 covers 15 residues. CDR1 is SSHAT, CDR2 FNYEAQ, per germline (reference sequence). CDR3 amino acids: CASSSSPGRTDTQYF. The CDR3 DNA is TGTGCCAGCAGCTCAAGTCCAGGGCGCACAGATACGCAGTATTTT.

Only one count was recorded for this clone. This chain connects TRBV24-1 to TRBJ1-4, with D possibly being TRBD1 (5 bases). The germline CDR1 and CDR2 sequences are KGHDR and SFDVKD. The CDR3 contains 14 residues. Trimming cost V 8 bases and J 2 bases, with 11 bases left between them. The DNA for the CDR3 is TGTGCCACCATGGAGGGGTTGACTAATGAAAAACTGTTTTTT. Protein product: CATMEGLTNEKLFF.

Concerning this clone itself: Other DNA sequences in the sample encode the same CDR3. The V call is TRBV2, the J call TRBJ1-3; no definite D call. CDR1 is SNHLY and CDR2 is FYNNEI in the germline V gene. This CDR3 region has 14 residues. Trimming removed 1 base at V and 2 bases at J, with 6 bases between. CDR3: CASSEGRAGNTIYF. For the CDR3, the DNA is TGTGCCAGCAGTGAAGGGAGGGCTGGAAACACCATATATTTT.

The V and J genes are TRBV29-1 and TRBJ2-6, with D possibly being TRBD1 (6 bases). Germline loops: CDR1 SQVTM, CDR2 ANQGSEA. This CDR3 spans 15 amino acids. Trimming stripped 4 bases from V and 2 bases from J, with 12 bases between. As DNA, the CDR3 is TGCAGCGTTGGGTGGGGGCCCCCTGGGGCCAACGTCCTGACTTTC. It translates to CSVGWGPPGANVLTF.

The rearrangement uses TRBV28 and TRBJ1-4, with D uncertain. V was shortened by 2 bases and J by 8 bases, with 18 bases between the two germline ends. The CDR3 totals 16 residues. Germline-derived CDR1 and CDR2 are MDHEN and SYDVKM. CDR3 residues: CASSLQVAAGGEKLFF. The CDR3 nucleotides are TGTGCCAGCAGTTTACAGGTGGCGGCTGGAGGGGAAAAACTGTTTTTT.

The V and J genes are TRBV11-2 and TRBJ1-4; D unclear. This CDR3 spans 13 amino acids. The germline CDR1 and CDR2 sequences are SGHAT and FQNNGV. Between the trimmed V and J ends, which lost 5 bases and 8 bases, there was a span of 12 bases. The CDR3 DNA follows: TGTGCCAGCAGCCACGGACTAGGGGAAAAACTGTTTTTT. As protein: CASSHGLGEKLFF.

The chain couples TRBV10-3 to TRBJ2-5; D perhaps matches TRBD1 (6 bases). The CDR3 is made up of 15 amino acids. The germline V gene has CDR1 ENHRY and CDR2 SYGVKD. Trimming shortened V by 2 bases and J by 0 bases, and 10 bases separated the two germline ends. This CDR3 reads CAISEGGGYQETQYF. DNA for the CDR3: TGTGCCATCAGTGAGGGGGGCGGATACCAAGAGACCCAGTACTTC.

This chain links TRBV4-1 with TRBJ1-6, with 7 bases that match TRBD1. CDR1 is MGHRA, CDR2 YSYEKL, per germline. The CDR3 is made up of 16 amino acids. Trimming took 4 bases from V and 6 from J; bases not matched to a gene: 9. In nucleotides, the CDR3 is TGCGCCAGCAGCCCGAGACAGGGCCTGGGTAATTCACCCCTCCACTTT. This encodes CASSPRQGLGNSPLHF.

This clone was counted between two and nine times. The chain joins TRBV5-4 to TRBJ1-2; D is unclear. V lost 6 bases and J lost 10, with 19 bases in between. CDR3 size: 13 residues. Germline assignment: CDR1 SGHNT and CDR2 YYREEE (reference sequence). CDR3 bases: TGTGCCAGCACCGCCGACGGAGTTAATGACTACACCTTC. Its protein product is CASTADGVNDYTF.

This chain links TRBV4-3 with TRBJ1-5; 10 nucleotides align to TRBD1. The CDR3 totals 20 residues. The trim removed 1 base at V and 0 bases at J, leaving 12 bases unmatched. The germline V gene encodes CDR1 LGHNA and CDR2 YSLEER. The CDR3 reads CASSQVRDRGWTISNQPQHF. CDR3 bases: TGCGCCAGCAGCCAAGTCCGGGACAGGGGATGGACGATTAGCAATCAGCCCCAGCATTTT.

CDR3: CASSIGQGTIYEQYF. The DNA of the CDR3 is TGTGCCAGTAGTATCGGACAGGGAACCATCTACGAGCAGTACTTC. The chain joins TRBV19 to TRBJ2-7; TRBD1 agrees at 8 bases. Germline V gene data show CDR1 as LNHDA and CDR2 as SQIVND (reference sequence). Trimming cost V 3 bases and J 3 bases; bases outside gene matches: 7. The CDR3 consists of 15 residues. Together with reference TRBV19 and TRBJ2-7, the CDR3 gives the full variable domain: DGGITQSPKYLFRKEGQNVTLSCEQNLNHDAMYWYRQDPGQGLRLIYYSQIVNDFQKGDIAEGYSVSREKKESFPLTVTSAQKNPTAFYLCASSIGQGTIYEQYFGPGTRLTVT.

The chain carries TRBV5-4 and TRBJ2-3; TRBD2 agrees at 14 bases. Per the germline V gene, CDR1 is SGHNT and CDR2 is YYREEE (reference sequence). The V and J ends lost 4 bases and 4 bases, in that order; junction bases with no gene match: 5. The CDR3 runs 16 residues. CDR3 in DNA: TGTGCCAGCAGCACCCCGGGACTAGCGGGGGCAGATACGCAGTATTTT. It specifies CASSTPGLAGADTQYF.

The chain couples TRBV9 to TRBJ1-1; maybe TRBD1 (6 bases). V lost 1 base to trimming and J lost 1 base, with 14 bases between them. CDR1 is SGDLS and CDR2 is YYNGEE in the germline V gene. The CDR3 is 16 residues long. The CDR3 region has the DNA TGTGCCAGCAGCGTAAACAGGGAAGGGGGGAACACTGAAGCTTTCTTT. As protein: CASSVNREGGNTEAFF.

This clone was found a few times. The chain joins TRBV27 to TRBJ1-3, with 9 positions matching TRBD1. This CDR3 has 13 residues. Per germline, CDR1 MNHEY and CDR2 SMNVEV (reference sequence). The J segment lost 15 bases and the V segment lost 2 bases, leaving 8 bases of the junction unmatched. The CDR3 DNA is TGTGCCAGCAGTTTAGACAGGGGGAGTACCCGATATTTT. It encodes CASSLDRGSTRYF.

This sequence joins TRBV3-1 (or the pseudogene TRBV3-2) and TRBJ1-2; D unresolved. This CDR3 contains 15 residues. The V and J ends lost 4 bases and 3 bases respectively, with 15 bases between them. CDR1 is LGHDT and CDR2 is YNNKEL in the germline V gene (reference sequence). CDR3 in DNA: TGTGCCAGCAGCCGCCCGGGGTGGGGATACTATGGCTACACCTTC. Translated: CASSRPGWGYYGYTF.